The clone carrying this TCR beta chain was observed a few times. The CDR3 is made up of 13 amino acids. Looked up from germline, CDR1 is SNHLY and CDR2 is FYNNEI. V lost 5 bases and J 2 bases, leaving 7 bases between the germline ends. Clones were sequenced by immunoSEQ multiplex PCR, and TCRdb holds only the in-frame ones, with some missing. The table has 60,000 or so clones, approximately 87% seen once. The source of the sample is a study of T cell changes during pregnancy in multiple sclerosis. The TCR was taken from a human donor whose cells served as feeder cells for cultures in a pregnancy study. This rearrangement joins TRBV2 to TRBJ1-5; D gene uncertain. Specimen: peripheral blood from another person, used as feeder cells. In DNA, the CDR3 is TGTGCCAGCAGTCCAGATGGCAATCAGCCCCAGCATTTT. Translating it yields CASSPDGNQPQHF.